Below are 19 T cell receptor beta chains sequenced from a single sample in a study of cytomegalovirus exposure and HLA in healthy donors (dated by TCRdb to the late 2010s). Library preparation employed the immunoSEQ multiplex PCR assay. For the multiplex PCR, a mixture combining 60 forward primers for TCR Vbeta segments and 13 reverse primers for TCR Jbeta segments was used. Here the immuneACCESS table is served through TCRdb, limited to in-frame sequences with V and J called. Missing clones are a known gap in these copies; in checked studies unresolved V genes cover under half, and the rest lacks a known reason. Counted in this sample were approximately 180,000 clones; roughly 76% of them appeared once. The ten top clones hold roughly 4.9% of the sample. The sample consisted of PBMCs. The receptors derive from a woman aged 18-30 years in good health and CMV-seropositive.

This rearrangement joins TRBV5-1 to TRBJ2-7, with a weak D call TRBD1 (6 bases). This CDR3 spans 13 amino acids. V was pared by 0 bases and J by 3 bases, with 7 bases between. Germline CDR1 reads SGHRS; CDR2 reads YFSETQ. The CDR3 DNA sequence: TGCGCCAGCAGCTTGGCAGGGGTCTACGAGCAGTACTTC. Protein product: CASSLAGVYEQYF.

The genes are TRBV10-3 and TRBJ1-1, with D possibly TRBD1 on 5 matching bases. The CDR3 sequence is 13 residues long. Germline V gene lookup returns CDR1 ENHRY and CDR2 SYGVKD. V shed 7 bases and J shed 5 bases, with 14 bases lying between them. CDR3 DNA: TGTGCCATCACCTTCAGGACAAATACTGAAGCTTTCTTT. Encoded protein: CAITFRTNTEAFF.

V is TRBV7-8 and J is TRBJ2-1; 10 bases are a match to TRBD2. There are 15 residues in the CDR3. From germline, CDR1 is SGHVS and CDR2 FQNEAQ. The ends lost 4 bases at V and 4 bases at J; junction bases unmatched: 4. CDR3 sequence (DNA): TGTGCCAGCAGCTCGAGCGGGGGGGGTTACAATGAGCAGTTCTTC. Protein product: CASSSSGGGYNEQFF.

The CDR3 loop is CASSLMASSGGAGLETQYF. The DNA of the CDR3 is TGTGCCAGCAGCTTGATGGCGTCTAGCGGGGGGGCCGGTCTCGAGACCCAGTACTTC. The gene calls are TRBV5-4 and TRBJ2-5, with 12 nucleotides matching TRBD2. Unmatched junction bases numbered 15, after V lost 1 base and J lost 5 bases. The CDR3 is 19 amino acids. Germline values: CDR1 SGHNT, CDR2 YYREEE (reference sequence). The whole variable domain, filled in from reference TRBV5-4 and TRBJ2-5, reads ETGVTQSPTHLIKTRGQQVTLRCSSQSGHNTVSWYQQALGQGPQFIFQYYREEENGRGNFPPRFSGLQFPNYSSELNVNALELDDSALYLCASSLMASSGGAGLETQYFGPGTRLLVL.

Here the CDR3 reads CASSHNRANYGYTF. The CDR3 DNA is TGCGCCAGCAGCCACAATAGAGCTAACTATGGCTACACCTTC. The rearrangement links TRBV4-1 to TRBJ1-2, with unresolved D. CDR1 is MGHRA, CDR2 YSYEKL, per germline. CDR3 length equals 14 residues. Trimming pared 3 bases from V and 0 bases from J, leaving 8 bases between.

This chain connects TRBV27 to TRBJ1-1; D might be TRBD1 (6 bases). V was clipped by 3 bases and J by 4 bases, with 12 bases between them. Germline CDR1 MNHEY, CDR2 SMNVEV (reference sequence). There are 14 residues in the CDR3. The CDR3 region is CASSFGSGVTEAFF. CDR3 coding DNA: TGTGCCAGCAGTTTTGGGTCAGGGGTCACTGAAGCTTTCTTT.

The rearrangement links TRBV4-1 to TRBJ1-5, with no clear D. V was pared by 1 base and J by 1 base, with 20 bases between. CDR1 is MGHRA and CDR2 is YSYEKL in the germline V gene. The length of the CDR3 is 19 residues. The DNA of the CDR3 is TGCGCCAGCAGCCAAGTCGCTCTTGGTACGGTGAACAGCAATCAGCCCCAGCATTTT. Translating it yields CASSQVALGTVNSNQPQHF.

CDR3 amino acids: CASSWTGRNTGELFF. CDR3 in DNA: TGTGCCAGCAGCTGGACAGGCCGGAACACCGGGGAGCTGTTTTTT. The chain links TRBV7-2 to TRBJ2-2, with 7 bases identical to TRBD1. CDR1 is SGHTA and CDR2 is FQGNSA in the germline V gene. The CDR3 runs 15 residues. The V segment lost 4 bases and the J segment 1 base; nucleotides outside the gene matches: 3. The full variable domain, its missing parts supplied by reference TRBV7-2 and TRBJ2-2, is GAGVSQSPSNKVTEKGKDVELRCDPISGHTALYWYRQSLGQGLEFLIYFQGNSAPDKSGLPSDRFSAERTGGSVSTLTIQRTQQEDSAVYLCASSWTGRNTGELFFGEGSRLTVL.

The chain links TRBV7-2 to TRBJ1-1; the match to TRBD1 covers 7 bases. Germline V gives CDR1 SGHTA, CDR2 FQGNSA. J lost 3 bases, V lost 1 base, and 8 bases had no gene match. The CDR3 contains 16 residues. CDR3 nucleotide sequence: TGTGCCAGCAGCTTAGGTCTCTCAGGGGGAGACACTGAAGCTTTCTTT. Amino acids: CASSLGLSGGDTEAFF.

The chain carries TRBV11-2 and TRBJ2-3; 7 bases match TRBD2. V was clipped by 3 bases and J by 2 bases; unmatched bases: 8. The CDR3 has 16 amino acids. The germline gives CDR1 SGHAT, CDR2 FQNNGV. Here the CDR3 reads CASSFIVGLPTDTQYF. The CDR3 DNA reads as TGTGCCAGCAGCTTTATTGTGGGACTACCCACAGATACGCAGTATTTT.

The chain recombines TRBV29-1 with TRBJ1-1; 8 positions match TRBD1. Germline V gene lookup returns CDR1 SQVTM and CDR2 ANQGSEA. CDR3 length equals 12 residues. V lost 4 bases, J lost 11 bases, and 9 bases stayed unmatched. CDR3 in DNA: TGCAGCGTTGGGTGGACAGGGTTTGACGCTTTCTTT. This encodes CSVGWTGFDAFF.

About this clone: The same CDR3 is also encoded by other DNA sequences in this sample. V gene TRBV18 combines with J gene TRBJ2-7; TRBD1 agrees at 10 bases. Germline V gene lookup returns CDR1 KGHSH and CDR2 LQKENI. Losses at the gene ends were 3 bases for V and 3 bases for J; bases not matched to a gene: 2. This CDR3 contains 14 residues. The CDR3 DNA is TGTGCCAGCTCACCCGGGACAGGGGTCTACGAGCAGTACTTC. It specifies CASSPGTGVYEQYF. Full variable domain (missing parts from reference TRBV18 and TRBJ2-7): NAGVMQNPRHLVRRRGQEARLRCSPMKGHSHVYWYRQLPEEGLKFMVYLQKENIIDESGMPKERFSAEFPKEGPSILRIQQVVRGDSAAYFCASSPGTGVYEQYFGPGTRLTVT.

This clone was detected once. The V and J genes are TRBV30 and TRBJ2-3; 8 nucleotides agree with TRBD1. Germline V gene lookup returns CDR1 GTSNPN and CDR2 SVGIG (reference sequence). The CDR3 has 15 residues. V lost 0 bases to trimming and J lost 3 bases; unmatched junction nucleotides: 5. This chain's CDR3 is CAWSVQGVDTDTQYF. In DNA form, the CDR3 reads TGTGCCTGGAGTGTACAGGGGGTCGATACAGATACGCAGTATTTT.

The chain uses TRBV27 and TRBJ1-5, with TRBD1 matching 9 bases. CDR1 and CDR2 from the germline V gene are MNHEY and SMNVEV (reference sequence). This CDR3 contains 15 residues. V gave up 6 bases and J gave up 6 bases; unmatched junction bases: 9. CDR3 bases: TGTGCCAGCAGCACGGGACAGGGTGATATTCAGCCCCAGCATTTT. Protein: CASSTGQGDIQPQHF.

The V call is TRBV9, the J call TRBJ2-7; TRBD2 agrees at 7 bases. From germline, CDR1 is SGDLS and CDR2 YYNGEE. J was trimmed by 1 base and V by 5 bases; bases with no gene match: 18. The CDR3 totals 18 residues. DNA of the CDR3: TGTGCCAGCAGTGAAGCCGGGGGTCTAGCGGATCGATCCTACGAGCAGTACTTC. Residues: CASSEAGGLADRSYEQYF.

V usage is TRBV5-1 and J usage is TRBJ2-7, with D possibly being TRBD1 (6 bases). The CDR3 spans 13 residues. The ends were cut back, 0 bases at V and 3 bases at J, with 7 bases in the middle. Germline V lookup: CDR1 SGHRS, CDR2 YFSETQ. The CDR3: CASSLGQVYEQYF. DNA for the CDR3: TGCGCCAGCAGCTTGGGACAGGTCTACGAGCAGTACTTC. The variable domain in full, with the rest retrieved from reference TRBV5-1 and TRBJ2-7, is KAGVTQTPRYLIKTRGQQVTLSCSPISGHRSVSWYQQTPGQGLQFLFEYFSETQRNKGNFPGRFSGRQFSNSRSEMNVSTLELGDSALYLCASSLGQVYEQYFGPGTRLTVT.

This clone has only a few counts. The chain joins TRBV28 to TRBJ1-1; D is unresolved. Germline V CDR1 and CDR2: MDHEN, SYDVKM. V was pared by 10 bases and J by 1 base, with 10 bases between. The CDR3 is made up of 12 amino acids. The DNA of the CDR3 is TGTGCCACGGGTTCGGCGAACACTGAAGCTTTCTTT. Translated, it gives CATGSANTEAFF.

This CDR3 is CATQPQPGQGPYEQYF. In DNA form, the CDR3 reads TGTGCCACACAGCCTCAACCGGGACAGGGACCTTACGAGCAGTACTTC. This sequence joins TRBV6-6 and TRBJ2-7; TRBD1 matches at 9 bases. Germline CDR1 MNHNY, CDR2 SVGAGI (reference sequence). The ends lost 10 bases at V and 4 bases at J; junction bases unmatched: 17. The CDR3 has 16 amino acids.

This chain connects TRBV6-5 to TRBJ1-1; weak D call: TRBD1 (6 bases). Trimming left V 2 bases short and J 7 bases short, with 14 bases between. The CDR3 totals 14 residues. Germline CDR1 is MNHEY and CDR2 is SVGAGI. The DNA of the CDR3 is TGTGCCAGCAGTTACCCGTCAGGGGCTGGTGAAGCTTTCTTT. It is translated as CASSYPSGAGEAFF.